The clone carrying this T cell receptor beta chain was counted at least ten times. No antigen is known for it. V gave up 7 bases and J gave up 5 bases; unmatched junction bases: 13. The CDR3 runs 15 residues. The germline CDR1 and CDR2 sequences are SQVTM and ANQGSEA. The sample is drawn from a study of T cells after posttransplantation cyclophosphamide. Using immunoSEQ multiplex PCR, the repertoire was profiled, and TCRdb retains in-frame clones only, with some absent. Observed in the sample are tens of thousands of clones, none of them singletons. The study's findings and limits: Recipient CMV seropositivity and CMV reactivation strongly tracked TRB clonality. Later post-transplant blood repertoires were often dominated by donor CD8+ memory clones.

V and J are TRBV29-1 and TRBJ2-3; 9 bases map to TRBD2. The sample was PBMCs. This sequence was found in a man in his forties in good health, CMV-negative, and a related stem cell transplant donor. CDR3 bases: TGCAGCGCCCCTTTCGCGGGAGGGGTGGGAGATACGCAGTATTTT. It is translated as CSAPFAGGVGDTQYF.